This T cell receptor (beta chain) originates from a study of blood T cells in healthy people across ages (dated by TCRdb to about 2015). Describing the broader study: In model experiments, template switching captured about one uniquely barcoded TCR beta cDNA molecule for every two T cells. Age-related changes in TCR beta repertoire diversity were measured in the study by deep sequencing normalized with unique cDNA molecular identifiers. The donors were split into four age groups: young (average 16 years), middle-aged (39), aged (approximately 60) and long-lived (roughly 80). To avoid experimental bias, donors of different ages were spread randomly across the sequencing lanes. The study analyzed two additional independent replicas of 1 million unique cDNA reads from the same blood draw for two donors, one aged 18 to 30 and one aged 80 or older.

In the case of this clonotype: The antigen it recognizes is unknown. A much larger clonotype is one base distant, so this may be a read error.

From its cysteine to its phenylalanine, the CDR3 spans 12 amino acids. Only the CDR3 DNA is retained, 36 bases long and in frame from the first base. The germline V gene yields MNHEY for CDR1 and SVGEGT for CDR2. Library prep was done by 5' RACE. The sequencing machine was an Illumina HiSeq 2500. The second PCR ran for roughly 6 to 11 cycles and used a J-beta primer mix along with a sample-barcoded 5' primer. A template-switch 5' adaptor carrying 12 random nucleotides introduced a unique molecular identifier onto each TCR beta cDNA molecule. At least 2.5 million CDR3-containing paired-end reads were obtained from each sample. First-strand cDNA synthesis was performed from all RNA using the Mint cDNA synthesis kit, with priming by a TRBC-specific oligonucleotide. All cDNA was treated with uracil-DNA glycosylase and then went through a first 18-cycle PCR with the universal primers M1SS and BC2_uni_R. The original pipeline was this. For normalization, 1 million high-quality reads, each with a distinct molecular identifier, were randomly selected from each sample. Reads with shared molecular identifiers were discarded instead of being binned into consensus sequences. MiTCR, run with a Q25 quality threshold and the strictest error-elimination algorithm, handled CDR3 identification, clonotype clustering and error correction. A nonparametric unseen species model using Euler transformation provided a lower-bound estimate of total TCR beta diversity. TCRdb passed the public sequencing reads through fastp at Q25 and MiXCR, retaining productive beta sequences. Every distinct CDR3 protein forms one entry, paired with its most common genes and DNA. TCRdb, not the original authors, processed these V and J calls. The sample table shows some 790,000 distinct CDR3 sequences, and 25% to 30% are seen once. The top ten clonotypes cover roughly 17% of the sample.

Here is what the overall study found, with its caveats: Observed TCR beta diversity per million T cells fell roughly linearly with age, and a significant reduction was already apparent by age roughly 41. Because profiling used bulk unsorted PBMCs, naive and antigen-experienced compartments could not be compared conclusively. Estimates of total diversity based on one million sequenced T cells were regarded as lower bounds and as underestimates. Because donor CMV infection status was unknown, age-related changes in expanded clonotypes were potentially confounded. Observed TCR beta diversity correlated strongly with the percentage of naive T cells measured by flow cytometry. The long-lived group showed more naive CD4+ T cells, fewer expanded clones and increased TCR diversity than the aged group, suggesting age selection.

The donors were roughly 39 Caucasian individuals from Russia, aged roughly 6 to 90 years, who were systemically healthy. Each donor gave roughly 9.5 milliliters of peripheral blood, collected into EDTA-treated Vacutainer tubes. Ficoll-Paque density-gradient centrifugation was used to isolate PBMCs, with at least 6.5 million per sample. Total RNA, at least 6 micrograms per sample, was extracted from PBMCs with Trizol reagent. Naive CD45RAhigh/CD27high T cell percentages were measured by flow cytometry on a PBMC aliquot from every donor. This TCR was sampled from a woman older than 75 in good health. The chain joins TRBV6-2 or TRBV6-3 to TRBJ2-1; too little of a D gene remains to name it. The J call may be in error: the DNA end matches TRBJ2-7 better. The specimen sequenced was blood. The base sequence is TGTGCCAGCAGTCGCTCCTACAATGAGCAGTACTTC. Protein translation: CASSRSYNEQYF.